This is a list of T cell receptor beta chains from one sample in a study of blood T cell repertoires in COVID-19. Profiled with immunoSEQ multiplex PCR; TCRdb holds only in-frame clones, not every one. The sample includes 70,000 to 75,000 clones, roughly 80% of them seen just once. The specimen was peripheral blood. All receptors derive from an elderly woman with active or convalescent COVID-19. The CDR3 runs from the conserved cysteine through the conserved F or W. Each record gives: J gene, V gene, clone size, CDR3 protein. Clone size is shown for a subset of rows, as once, few, many or a class of expanded clone.

TRBJ2-7 TRBV7-2 few CASSPRASGSGEQYF
TRBJ1-1 TRBV6-6 few CASTGTQGNTEAFF
TRBJ2-1 TRBV21-1 NA CASSKPGQVINEQFF
TRBJ2-2 TRBV7-8 NA CASSPAGGLGTGELFF
TRBJ2-1 TRBV28 NA CASSSLVAEQFF
TRBJ1-2 TRBV4-3 NA CASSQVMTGGSYGYTF
TRBJ2-7 TRBV6-1 NA CASSDGGQTYEQYF
TRBJ2-1 TRBV10-3 NA CAIRSQGTPYNEQFF
TRBJ2-1 TRBV14 NA CASSQDTGSYNEQFF
TRBJ2-3 TRBV28 NA CASRGGGVLTDTQYF
TRBJ2-5 TRBV3-1/TRBV3-2 NA CASSQRLAGVETQYF
TRBJ2-1 TRBV3-1/TRBV3-2 NA CASISLGGAGEQFF
TRBJ1-6 TRBV28 NA CASSSPRGGNSPLHF
TRBJ1-2 TRBV7-2 NA CASSLSPGQGYGYTF
TRBJ2-7 TRBV6-5 NA CASSQDRALFYEQYF
TRBJ2-1 TRBV11-3 NA CASSLGRGGYNEQFF
TRBJ2-2 TRBV11-2 NA CASSLIPGLAVGELFF
TRBJ2-3 TRBV14 NA CASSQHRGREYTQYF
TRBJ2-3 TRBV10-2 NA CASSERGGRYDTQYF
TRBJ2-5 TRBV18 once CASSPPGLAGGGETQYF
TRBJ1-1 TRBV29-1 NA CSVGQGPNTEAFF
TRBJ2-3 TRBV11-3 few CASSLGGQLTDTQYF
TRBJ1-2 TRBV7-2 NA CASSLDHRFNYGYTF
TRBJ2-7 TRBV6-5 NA CASSYSLADTYEQYF
TRBJ2-7 TRBV9 NA CASSATSGRGYEQYF
TRBJ2-7 TRBV6-2/TRBV6-3 once CASSKGHSSYEQYF
TRBJ2-1 TRBV5-6 NA CASSFSNEQFF
TRBJ2-1 TRBV30 NA CAWTLTGWSNEQFF
TRBJ1-2 TRBV10-2 NA CASSRRGNYGYTF
TRBJ2-7 TRBV7-8 NA CASSTNTVNEQYF
TRBJ1-1 TRBV9 NA CASSVDRGRTEAFF
TRBJ1-1 TRBV20-1 few CTYLAETEAFF
TRBJ2-2 TRBV5-4 NA CASSSSVGTGELFF
TRBJ1-3 TRBV23-1 NA CASSLLIPRPLGNTIYF
TRBJ2-7 TRBV4-2 NA CASRGQTGEQYF
TRBJ1-2 TRBV27 NA CASSPTGGGYGYTF
TRBJ2-1 TRBV10-3 NA CAISESLVLEQFF
TRBJ2-1 TRBV28 NA CASSPDNPGDYNEQFF
TRBJ2-1 TRBV5-1 NA CASSFTSGGVVSYNEQFF
TRBJ2-6 TRBV5-1 once CASSFSPQSSGANVLTF
TRBJ2-1 TRBV5-1 once CASSLIVGMASNEQFF
TRBJ1-4 TRBV28 NA CASSSPGGANEKLFF
TRBJ1-5 TRBV15 many CATSMGFGSGSNQPQHF
TRBJ1-1 TRBV5-1 NA CASSSGGLRSEAFF
TRBJ1-1 TRBV19 once CASTLGIGYTEAFF
TRBJ2-3 TRBV19 many CASSSQLSPSTDTQYF
TRBJ2-7 TRBV12-3/TRBV12-4 NA CASRPTGLYEQYF
TRBJ1-5 TRBV6-2/TRBV6-3 few CASSTGTDHQPQHF
TRBJ2-3 TRBV24-1 NA CATSDYRGRGPTDTQYF
TRBJ1-4 TRBV11-3 NA CASSLSGTGGEKLFF
TRBJ1-1 TRBV5-1 many CASSMRTGAGTEAFF
TRBJ2-1 TRBV6-2/TRBV6-3 NA CASSSQGYNEQFF
TRBJ2-7 TRBV15 NA CATSRGTGGRYEQYF
TRBJ1-2 TRBV4-1 NA CASSQVVPRTGDYGYTF
TRBJ1-4 TRBV30 NA CAWNKQGASEKLFF
TRBJ2-5 TRBV4-1 NA CASSRGREGETQYF
TRBJ2-5 TRBV18 NA CASSDGLAGGQETQYF
TRBJ2-2 TRBV9 NA CASSVGPAENTGELFF
TRBJ1-5 TRBV19 NA CASSIGRTGKGNQPQHF